Presented here are 18 T cell receptor beta chains from one specimen sequenced in a study of blood T cell repertoires in COVID-19. Measured with immunoSEQ multiplex PCR; TCRdb has only the in-frame clones, and not every one. Of 500,000 or so clones listed, roughly 87% were seen once; the top ten hold about 0.65%. Sequencing used PBMCs or T cells enriched from blood (not recorded which). All receptors come from a woman in her late teens or twenties who had recovered from COVID-19.

The genes are TRBV5-1 and TRBJ1-5; a possible D gene is TRBD1 (6 bases). Germline assignment: CDR1 SGHRS and CDR2 YFSETQ. The length of the CDR3 is 15 residues. Trimming removed 1 base at V and 6 bases at J, with 14 bases between. CDR3 protein: CASSLTSGEGQPQHF. The DNA for the CDR3 is TGCGCCAGCAGCTTGACCTCAGGGGAGGGTCAGCCCCAGCATTTT.

This chain joins TRBV5-1 and TRBJ2-5; tentative D call: TRBD1 (7 bases). CDR3 size: 13 residues. Trimming stripped 4 bases from V and 4 bases from J, with 11 bases between. Germline V gene sequence: CDR1 SGHRS, CDR2 YFSETQ. CDR3 nucleotide sequence: TGCGCCAGCAGCCGACAGGGAGGAGAGACCCAGTACTTC. Protein sequence: CASSRQGGETQYF.

Only a few counts were recorded for this clone. V usage is TRBV5-1 and J usage is TRBJ1-3; no firm D call. Germline V gene lookup returns CDR1 SGHRS and CDR2 YFSETQ. V was trimmed by 0 bases and J by 0 bases, leaving 7 bases between them. CDR3 length: 15 amino acids. The CDR3 loop is CASSLVGSSGNTIYF. DNA for the CDR3: TGCGCCAGCAGCTTGGTTGGCAGCTCTGGAAACACCATATATTTT.

The chain uses TRBV30 and TRBJ2-7; D remains ambiguous. CDR1 and CDR2 (germline): GTSNPN, SVGIG (reference sequence). The CDR3 consists of 11 residues. Trimming removed 2 bases from V and 4 bases from J, with 6 bases in between. The CDR3 DNA follows: TGTGCCTGGAGTTCCGTGTACGAGCAGTACTTC. It is translated as CAWSSVYEQYF.

The V gene is TRBV11-2, the J gene TRBJ1-2; TRBD1 matches 8 bases. V lost 6 bases, J lost 3 bases, and 3 bases stayed unmatched. The CDR3 is 13 amino acids. Germline V CDR1 and CDR2: SGHAT, FQNNGV. The CDR3 coding sequence is TGTGCCAGCAGACCGACAGGGGACTATGGCTACACCTTC. This codes for CASRPTGDYGYTF.

This clone came up a few times. This chain connects TRBV19 to TRBJ2-5; 7 nucleotides align to TRBD1. The germline V gene has CDR1 LNHDA and CDR2 SQIVND (reference sequence). V lost 5 bases to trimming and J lost 2 bases; unmatched junction nucleotides: 5. The CDR3 is made up of 14 amino acids. CDR3 amino acids: CASSHGTDQETQYF. The CDR3 DNA follows: TGTGCCAGTAGTCACGGGACAGATCAAGAGACCCAGTACTTC.

The genes are TRBV4-1 and TRBJ1-5; D might be TRBD1 (6 bases). Between the trimmed V and J ends, which lost 2 bases and 2 bases, there was a span of 19 bases. This CDR3 is built from 18 residues. Germline loops: CDR1 MGHRA, CDR2 YSYEKL. The CDR3 DNA is TGCGCCAGCAGCCAACTACCCCTAAGGGCAGGGGGCAATCAGCCCCAGCATTTT. Amino acids: CASSQLPLRAGGNQPQHF.

V and J are TRBV30 and TRBJ1-4; 11 bases match TRBD1. The CDR3 sequence is 13 residues long. Germline V CDR1 and CDR2: GTSNPN, SVGIG (reference sequence). V lost 1 base and J lost 10; bases outside the gene matches: 2. CDR3 region: CAWSAGQGGKLFF. The CDR3 DNA is TGTGCCTGGAGTGCGGGACAGGGGGGAAAACTGTTTTTT.

The rearrangement links TRBV30 to TRBJ1-2; no definite D call. The V end lost 5 bases, the J end lost 2 bases, and 9 bases lay between the germline ends. The CDR3 extends over 12 amino acids. Germline loops: CDR1 GTSNPN, CDR2 SVGIG (reference sequence). CDR3 protein: CAWGLSNYGYTF. In nucleotides, the CDR3 is TGTGCCTGGGGACTCTCGAACTATGGCTACACCTTC.

The V call is TRBV19, the J call TRBJ2-3; 8 bases agree with TRBD2. The CDR3 has 14 residues. The germline V gene encodes CDR1 LNHDA and CDR2 SQIVND (reference sequence). Trimming removed 7 bases from V and 5 bases from J; junction bases left unmatched: 8. In DNA, the CDR3 is TGTGCCAGTAAGGGGCCGGGACTAGAAGATACGCAGTATTTT. Encoded protein: CASKGPGLEDTQYF.

V and J are TRBV4-1 and TRBJ1-3; D might be TRBD1 (6 bases). This CDR3 region has 16 residues. CDR1 and CDR2 (germline): MGHRA, YSYEKL. V lost 4 bases, J lost 5 bases, and 18 bases lay in between. The CDR3, as DNA: TGCGCCAGCAGCCCGTTATATGACAGGTATAGAAACACCATATATTTT. Translating it yields CASSPLYDRYRNTIYF.

J is TRBJ1-1 and V is TRBV7-3; D is unclear. The germline V gene encodes CDR1 SGHTA and CDR2 FQGTGA. The CDR3 consists of 13 residues. Trimming cost V 5 bases and J 1 base, with 8 bases left between them. Here the CDR3 DNA reads TGTGCCAGCAGCGCCACCAGGAACACTGAAGCTTTCTTT. It is translated as CASSATRNTEAFF.

The chain combines TRBV5-4 with TRBJ1-1; D is undetermined. Germline V gives CDR1 SGHNT, CDR2 YYREEE (reference sequence). Trimming removed 0 bases from V and 1 base from J, with 4 bases in between. The CDR3 sequence is 13 residues long. DNA of the CDR3: TGTGCCAGCAGCTTGGACACGAACACTGAAGCTTTCTTT. It is translated as CASSLDTNTEAFF. Full variable domain (missing parts from reference TRBV5-4 and TRBJ1-1): ETGVTQSPTHLIKTRGQQVTLRCSSQSGHNTVSWYQQALGQGPQFIFQYYREEENGRGNFPPRFSGLQFPNYSSELNVNALELDDSALYLCASSLDTNTEAFFGQGTRLTVV.

The genes are TRBV6-5 and TRBJ2-7; 11 nucleotides line up with TRBD1. This CDR3 contains 14 residues. The V gene's germline CDR1 is MNHEY and CDR2 SVGAGI. V lost 6 bases, J lost 2 bases, and 3 bases stayed unmatched. The CDR3 here is CASSRTGGAYEQYF. CDR3 DNA: TGTGCCAGCAGCAGGACAGGGGGCGCCTACGAGCAGTACTTC.

CDR3 sequence reads: CASTDRTSGGKETQYF. CDR3 sequence (DNA): TGTGCCAGCACTGATCGGACTAGCGGGGGGAAAGAGACCCAGTACTTC. J is TRBJ2-5 and V is TRBV2; 14 positions match TRBD2. Germline CDR1 SNHLY, CDR2 FYNNEI. The CDR3 runs to 16 residues. V dropped 7 bases and J dropped 3; count of bases not matched to a gene: 7.

The sample holds a few counts of this clone. The chain recombines TRBV5-1 with TRBJ1-1, with TRBD1 matching over 9 bases. This CDR3 comprises 14 residues. The V gene end was trimmed by 4 bases and the J gene end by 3 bases; junction bases not matched to a gene: 4. The V gene's germline CDR1 is SGHRS and CDR2 YFSETQ. The CDR3 DNA sequence: TGCGCCAGCAGCACGGGACAGGGACACACTGAAGCTTTCTTT. Its protein product is CASSTGQGHTEAFF.

The chain is built from TRBV11-3 and TRBJ2-5; D perhaps matches TRBD2 (5 bases). The CDR3 length is 15 residues. V lost 5 bases to trimming and J lost 3 bases, with 16 bases between them. Germline CDR1 is SGHNT and CDR2 is YENEEA. The CDR3 DNA reads as TGTGCCAGCAGCCGCGGACGGGGAGATGAAGAGACCCAGTACTTC. Translating it yields CASSRGRGDEETQYF.

About this clone: One end of the junction is discordant with germline, which a read error may explain. The chain combines TRBV7-3 with TRBJ2-5, with D unclear. There are 11 residues in the CDR3. Germline lookup yields CDR1 SGHTA and CDR2 FQGTGA. Written as DNA, the CDR3 is TGTGCCAGCAGCGATGGAGATGCCTTAAACTTC. It yields the protein CASSDGDALNF.